These 30 T cell receptor beta chains were sequenced from one sample in a study of blood T cell repertoires in COVID-19. The repertoire was sequenced with immunoSEQ multiplex PCR; TCRdb's copy has only in-frame clones and lacks some. The data show about 42,000 clones, more than 85% seen once. What was sequenced was peripheral blood. The receptors come from a human donor in a cohort sampled during active COVID-19.

J is TRBJ2-1 and V is TRBV19, with D perhaps TRBD2 (6 bases). The germline V and J ends were trimmed by 2 bases and 4 bases, with 15 bases remaining between them. The germline V gene has CDR1 LNHDA and CDR2 SQIVND (reference sequence). CDR3 length: 16 amino acids. CDR3 loop: CASSIWDGGLYNEQFF. The CDR3 nucleotides are TGTGCCAGTAGTATATGGGACGGGGGTCTTTACAATGAGCAGTTCTTC.

The V call is TRBV21-1, the J call TRBJ2-2; the D call in the table, TRBD1, was not verified against the DNA. TRBV21-1 is described as a pseudogene. The length of the CDR3 is 14 residues. CDR3 residues: CARGTGVNTGELFF. The CDR3 DNA reads TGTGCCAGGGGGACAGGGGTAAACACCGGGGAGCTGTTTTTT.

The V gene is TRBV14, the J gene TRBJ2-1; maybe TRBD1 (7 bases). The V and J ends lost 4 bases and 3 bases respectively, with 25 bases between them. The CDR3 totals 19 residues. Germline values: CDR1 SGHDN, CDR2 FVKESK. The CDR3 sequence is CASSPTGQTAGPVYNEQFF. In nucleotides, the CDR3 is TGTGCCAGCAGCCCCACGGGACAGACCGCGGGGCCAGTCTACAATGAGCAGTTCTTC.

By sample share, this clone is medium-sized. V and J are TRBV7-2 and TRBJ1-5, with a tentative D call TRBD1 (5 bases). The CDR3 is made up of 15 amino acids. Between the trimmed V and J ends, which lost 6 bases and 2 bases, there was a span of 14 bases. Germline V gives CDR1 SGHTA, CDR2 FQGNSA. Here the CDR3 reads CASSRDSSRNQPQHF. The CDR3 nucleotides are TGTGCCAGCAGTCGAGACAGTTCGCGCAATCAGCCCCAGCATTTT.

The rearrangement uses TRBV2 and TRBJ2-1; the D gene is possibly TRBD2 (5 bases). The germline gives CDR1 SNHLY, CDR2 FYNNEI. The V end lost 6 bases, the J end lost 9 bases, and 6 bases lay between the germline ends. The length of the CDR3 is 10 residues. The DNA of the CDR3 is TGTGCCAGCAGCGGGGTTGAGCAGTTCTTC. The encoded protein is CASSGVEQFF.

This clone was picked up one time. The chain recombines TRBV7-9 with TRBJ1-3; 7 nucleotides agree with TRBD1. Germline CDR1 and CDR2: SEHNR and FQNEAQ (reference sequence). Trimming removed 4 bases from V and 0 bases from J; junction bases left unmatched: 3. CDR3 size: 15 residues. CDR3: CASSSGQSSGNTIYF. In DNA form, the CDR3 reads TGTGCCAGCAGCTCGGGACAGAGCTCTGGAAACACCATATATTTT.

V is TRBV4-2 and J is TRBJ1-3, with D uncertain. V lost 0 bases and J lost 5, with 14 bases in between. The CDR3 totals 16 residues. Per germline, CDR1 LGHNA and CDR2 YNFKEQ. The CDR3 loop reads CASSQEGTEPRNTIYF. The CDR3 DNA reads as TGTGCCAGCAGCCAAGAAGGCACAGAGCCACGAAACACCATATATTTT.

The V gene is TRBV9, the J gene TRBJ1-3; 7 nucleotides line up with TRBD1. J lost 8 bases, V lost 2 bases, and 16 bases had no gene match. Germline V gives CDR1 SGDLS, CDR2 YYNGEE. The CDR3 runs to 17 residues. In nucleotides, the CDR3 is TGTGCCAGCAGCGTTCCCCGCAATGAGGGGGCGCAAGACACCATATATTTT. Translated: CASSVPRNEGAQDTIYF.

The chain combines TRBV9 with TRBJ1-3, with D unresolved. The V gene's germline CDR1 is SGDLS and CDR2 YYNGEE. V lost 5 bases, J lost 0 bases, and 9 bases lay in between. CDR3 length: 14 amino acids. CDR3: CASRGHTSGNTIYF. The CDR3 DNA follows: TGTGCCAGCAGGGGCCATACCTCTGGAAACACCATATATTTT. Full variable domain (rest looked up from reference TRBV9 and TRBJ1-3): DSGVTQTPKHLITATGQRVTLRCSPRSGDLSVYWYQQSLDQGLQFLIQYYNGEERAKGNILERFSAQQFPDLHSELNLSSLELGDSALYFCASRGHTSGNTIYFGEGSWLTVV.

The CDR3 sequence: CASSQAGKLFF. CDR3 nucleotide sequence: TGTGCCAGCAGCCAGGCTGGAAAACTGTTTTTT. The chain links TRBV3-1 (or the pseudogene TRBV3-2) to TRBJ1-4; the D is unclear. Trimming took 3 bases from V and 10 from J, leaving 6 bases between them. Germline assignment: CDR1 LGHDT and CDR2 YNNKEL (reference sequence). The CDR3 extends over 11 amino acids.

The sample holds one count of this clone. The chain carries TRBV19 and TRBJ2-5; 7 bases are shared with TRBD1. The CDR3 covers 16 residues. Trimming cost V 3 bases and J 2 bases; bases outside gene matches: 9. CDR1 LNHDA and CDR2 SQIVND come from the germline V gene (reference sequence). CDR3: CASSMGTDRTQETQYF. The CDR3 coding sequence is TGTGCCAGTAGTATGGGGACAGACCGAACGCAAGAGACCCAGTACTTC.

The rearrangement links TRBV27 to TRBJ1-6; TRBD1 is a possible D gene (6 bases). The CDR3 spans 14 residues. Germline V gene sequence: CDR1 MNHEY, CDR2 SMNVEV (reference sequence). V was pared by 3 bases and J by 5 bases, with 8 bases between. In DNA form, the CDR3 reads TGTGCCAGCAGTTTTTGGACAGATAATTCACCCCTCCACTTT. It encodes CASSFWTDNSPLHF.

For this clone: The junction shows a germline mismatch at one end, possibly a read error. CDR3 amino acids: CASSQIGQRGPNF. For the CDR3, the DNA is TGCGCCAGCAGCCAAATCGGGCAGAGGGGGCCGAACTTC. The chain combines TRBV4-1 with TRBJ2-7, with 7 positions matching TRBD1. The CDR3 totals 13 residues. CDR1 and CDR2 from the germline V gene are MGHRA and YSYEKL.

The chain employs TRBV9 and TRBJ1-1, with 12 nucleotides matching TRBD1. The CDR3 has 14 amino acids. V was clipped by 3 bases and J by 7 bases; unmatched bases: 4. Germline V gene lookup returns CDR1 SGDLS and CDR2 YYNGEE. CDR3 nucleotides: TGTGCCAGCAGCGACGGGACAGGGGGCGGTGAAGCTTTCTTT. This gives the protein CASSDGTGGGEAFF. Supplemented by reference TRBV9 and TRBJ1-1, the full variable domain reads DSGVTQTPKHLITATGQRVTLRCSPRSGDLSVYWYQQSLDQGLQFLIQYYNGEERAKGNILERFSAQQFPDLHSELNLSSLELGDSALYFCASSDGTGGGEAFFGQGTRLTVV.

The chain has TRBV28 and TRBJ1-1, with D perhaps matching TRBD1 (5 bases). Trimming removed 3 bases from V and 6 bases from J, with 17 bases in between. The germline V gene has CDR1 MDHEN and CDR2 SYDVKM. The CDR3 length is 15 residues. The CDR3 nucleotides read TGTGCCAGCAGTTTCGTCTCCTTTGGGGCCGCTGAAGCTTTCTTT. It yields the protein CASSFVSFGAAEAFF.

The chain joins TRBV19 to TRBJ2-1, with TRBD2 as a possible D gene (6 bases). This CDR3 has 13 residues. Trimming removed 8 bases at V and 6 bases at J, with 14 bases between. Germline V gene data show CDR1 as LNHDA and CDR2 as SQIVND (reference sequence). The CDR3 sequence: CASGAGTVNEQFF. The CDR3 nucleotides read TGTGCCAGTGGGGCCGGGACTGTCAATGAGCAGTTCTTC.

The chain couples TRBV5-4 to TRBJ2-4, with D unclear. V lost 5 bases and J lost 14, with 17 bases in between. Germline assignment: CDR1 SGHNT and CDR2 YYREEE (reference sequence). The CDR3 loop spans 12 amino acids. The CDR3 sequence is CASRYVTGPEYF. In DNA form, the CDR3 reads TGTGCCAGCAGATACGTAACTGGGCCCGAGTACTTC. The variable domain in full, completed from reference TRBV5-4 and TRBJ2-4, reads ETGVTQSPTHLIKTRGQQVTLRCSSQSGHNTVSWYQQALGQGPQFIFQYYREEENGRGNFPPRFSGLQFPNYSSELNVNALELDDSALYLCASRYVTGPEYFGAGTRLSVL.

This chain joins TRBV28 and TRBJ1-1, with 7 bases lining up with TRBD1. CDR3 length equals 14 residues. The germline V gene has CDR1 MDHEN and CDR2 SYDVKM. Trimming cost V 5 bases and J 1 base; bases outside gene matches: 4. CDR3 sequence reads: CASSARQGNTEAFF. CDR3 nucleotide sequence: TGTGCCAGCAGTGCTCGACAGGGGAACACTGAAGCTTTCTTT.

V usage is TRBV24-1 and J usage is TRBJ2-1, with 8 bases aligning to TRBD2. This CDR3 is 16 amino acids long. Trimming cost V 9 bases and J 0 bases; bases outside gene matches: 9. Germline V lookup: CDR1 KGHDR, CDR2 SFDVKD. The CDR3: CATEASGPHSYNEQFF. CDR3 bases: TGTGCCACCGAGGCTAGCGGGCCGCACTCCTACAATGAGCAGTTCTTC.

V and J are TRBV5-6 and TRBJ2-7; D is undetermined. The length of the CDR3 is 17 residues. Trimming took off 0 bases at V and 1 base at J, with 17 bases between the two ends. The germline V gene encodes CDR1 SGHDT and CDR2 YYEEEE. CDR3 residues: CASSLVVEAGHSYEQYF. The DNA for the CDR3 is TGTGCCAGCAGCTTGGTTGTTGAAGCTGGGCATTCCTACGAGCAGTACTTC. Using reference TRBV5-6 and TRBJ2-7 for the parts outside the CDR3, the full variable domain is DAGVTQSPTHLIKTRGQQVTLRCSPKSGHDTVSWYQQALGQGPQFIFQYYEEEERQRGNFPDRFSGHQFPNYSSELNVNALLLGDSALYLCASSLVVEAGHSYEQYFGPGTRLTVT.

The chain employs TRBV9 and TRBJ2-3; TRBD2 agrees at 11 bases. The ends lost 0 bases at V and 8 bases at J; junction bases unmatched: 5. CDR1 is SGDLS, CDR2 YYNGEE, per germline. This CDR3 is 15 amino acids long. CDR3 sequence: CASSVDMLAGGTQYF. As DNA, the CDR3 is TGTGCCAGCAGCGTAGATATGCTAGCGGGAGGTACGCAGTATTTT.

The rearrangement joins TRBV4-1 to TRBJ2-7, with D uncertain. V was cut by 5 bases and J by 5 bases, with 7 bases left in between. CDR1 MGHRA and CDR2 YSYEKL come from the germline V gene. CDR3 length equals 11 residues. The CDR3 bases are TGCGCCAGCAGCTATAGTGACGAGCAGTACTTC. Protein product: CASSYSDEQYF.

This clone was seen just once. This chain uses TRBV7-6 with TRBJ2-5; tentative D call: TRBD1 (5 bases). V shed 1 base and J shed 4 bases, with 10 bases lying between them. Germline CDR1 and CDR2: SGHVS and FNYEAQ. The CDR3 totals 14 residues. The CDR3 region has the DNA TGTGCCAGCAGCTTAGTGGCAGGGTCAGAGACCCAGTACTTC. It yields the protein CASSLVAGSETQYF.

The CDR3 here is CASSYSPKQGFEQYF. The DNA for the CDR3 is TGTGCCAGCAGTTACTCCCCTAAACAGGGGTTCGAGCAGTACTTC. V is TRBV6-5 and J is TRBJ2-7; 7 bases line up with TRBD1. This CDR3 contains 15 residues. The germline gives CDR1 MNHEY, CDR2 SVGAGI. The V segment lost 0 bases and the J segment 6 bases; nucleotides outside the gene matches: 8.

The chain recombines TRBV24-1 with TRBJ2-3, with 8 bases that match TRBD2. J gave up 0 bases and V 5 bases, and 3 bases lay outside the gene matches. Germline assignment: CDR1 KGHDR and CDR2 SFDVKD. This CDR3 is built from 15 residues. The CDR3 spells CATSASGGSTDTQYF. In DNA form, the CDR3 reads TGTGCCACCAGTGCGAGCGGGGGAAGCACAGATACGCAGTATTTT.

CDR3 sequence (DNA): TGTGCCAGCAGCTTACGGGGGGTCAATGAGCAGTTCTTC. Protein: CASSLRGVNEQFF. The chain combines TRBV11-2 with TRBJ2-1, with 7 bases aligning to TRBD2. Trimming took 2 bases from V and 6 from J; bases not matched to a gene: 1. In germline, CDR1 is SGHAT, CDR2 FQNNGV. CDR3 length: 13 amino acids.

This chain links TRBV18 with TRBJ2-7, with D possibly matching TRBD2 (7 bases). V was cut by 9 bases and J by 7 bases, with 19 bases left in between. The CDR3 covers 13 residues. Looked up from germline, CDR1 is KGHSH and CDR2 is LQKENI. CDR3 amino acids: CASFYQQGGEQYF. Here the CDR3 DNA reads TGTGCCAGTTTTTACCAACAGGGAGGGGAGCAGTACTTC.

On this clone itself: An end of the junction differs from the germline gene, which may be a read error. The chain is built from TRBV15 and TRBJ2-7; weak D call: TRBD1 (6 bases). Per germline, CDR1 LNHNV and CDR2 YYDKDF (reference sequence). The CDR3 extends over 13 amino acids. The CDR3 loop reads CATRRDTGHEQYF. The CDR3 nucleotides are TGTGCCACCCGCAGAGATACAGGGCACGAGCAGTACTTC.

Written as DNA, the CDR3 is TGTGCCAGCTCACCAATCACTAGCGGGATGAGTACGGAGCAGTACTTC. Amino acid sequence: CASSPITSGMSTEQYF. The chain uses TRBV18 and TRBJ2-7, with TRBD2 matching 10 bases. The CDR3 contains 16 residues. Germline-derived CDR1 and CDR2 are KGHSH and LQKENI. V lost 2 bases and J lost 7; bases outside the gene matches: 11.

The chain links TRBV7-9 to TRBJ2-5, with 7 bases lining up with TRBD1. The CDR3 is made up of 15 amino acids. V lost 1 base and J lost 5; bases outside the gene matches: 7. Germline loops: CDR1 SEHNR, CDR2 FQNEAQ (reference sequence). This CDR3 reads CASSLEGAVRETQYF. DNA of the CDR3: TGTGCCAGCAGCTTAGAGGGGGCCGTGAGGGAGACCCAGTACTTC.